These 8 T cell receptor beta chains came from one sample sequenced in a study of CD8 T cells in Susac syndrome. Random hexamers were used to reverse transcribe about 0.5 to 1 ug of RNA. TCRdb reanalysed the immunoSEQ multiplex PCR reads using MiXCR and keeps one entry per CDR3 protein. Of about 440,000 distinct CDR3 sequences in the sample, 85% were seen once. The sequenced material came from CD8+ T cells from PBMCs. Receptors were obtained from a human donor with multiple sclerosis.

CDR3 in amino acids: CASSQDLNSYEQYF. In DNA, the CDR3 is TGTGCCAGCAGCCAAGATTTAAACAGCTACGAGCAGTACTTC. The chain is built from TRBV3-1 and TRBJ2-7; D is unresolved. Germline V gives CDR1 LGHDT, CDR2 YNNKEL (reference sequence). This CDR3 is built from 14 residues. Trimming removed 0 bases at V and 3 bases at J, with 9 bases between.

The chain links TRBV10-3 to TRBJ2-3; 11 bases match TRBD1. Germline V gene lookup returns CDR1 ENHRY and CDR2 SYGVKD. The CDR3 runs 18 residues. V dropped 5 bases and J dropped 6; count of bases not matched to a gene: 16. CDR3 region: CAISPNQEDRGLYDTQYF. CDR3 nucleotide sequence: TGTGCCATCAGTCCGAATCAGGAGGACAGGGGGCTATATGATACGCAGTATTTT.

The rearrangement links TRBV28 to TRBJ2-2; D possibly matches TRBD1 or TRBD2 (5 bases each). The CDR3 is 14 amino acids. V lost 6 bases and J lost 6, with 14 bases in between. Per the germline V gene, CDR1 is MDHEN and CDR2 is SYDVKM. DNA of the CDR3: TGTGCCAGCAGCCCCGGGACGGTGGCCGGGGAGCTGTTTTTT. It translates to CASSPGTVAGELFF.

The V and J genes are TRBV28 and TRBJ1-3; 7 bases fit TRBD1. Germline loops: CDR1 MDHEN, CDR2 SYDVKM. Germline trimming cut 5 bases from V and 1 base from J; bases unmatched to any gene: 5. This CDR3 spans 15 amino acids. The CDR3 sequence is CASSDRERSGNTIYF. The CDR3 coding sequence is TGTGCCAGCAGTGACAGGGAGAGGTCTGGAAACACCATATATTTT.

The chain employs TRBV20-1 and TRBJ2-3, with TRBD2 matching 11 bases. CDR1 and CDR2 from the germline V gene are DFQATT and SNEGSKA (reference sequence). With 0 bases clipped from V and 3 bases from J, the junction kept 11 bases outside the gene matches. This CDR3 comprises 18 residues. CDR3 DNA sequence: TGCAGTGCTAGAGATATTAGTCTAGCGGGAGGAGGGACAGATACGCAGTATTTT. This encodes CSARDISLAGGGTDTQYF.

This clonotype was seen only once. Here the CDR3 reads CASSLGKVGEQFF. As DNA, the CDR3 is TGTGCCAGCAGCTTGGGGAAAGTTGGTGAGCAGTTCTTC. J is TRBJ2-1 and V is TRBV5-4; no clear D gene. This CDR3 is 13 amino acids long. The V end was cut by 0 bases, the J end by 9 bases, with 10 bases between. Germline V CDR1 and CDR2: SGHNT, YYREEE (reference sequence).

A note on this clonotype: The junction differs from germline at one of its ends, possibly a read error. The genes are TRBV6-6 and TRBJ1-1; D perhaps matches TRBD1 (5 bases). The CDR3 is 13 amino acids. CDR1 MNHNY and CDR2 SVGAGI come from the germline V gene (reference sequence). The CDR3 bases are TGTGCCAGCAGTAACTCCGGGGGCACTGAAGCTTTCTTT. Encoded protein: CASSNSGGTEAFF.

This chain connects TRBV7-9 to TRBJ2-1; D is uncertain. Germline CDR1 reads SEHNR; CDR2 reads FQNEAQ (reference sequence). CDR3 length: 13 residues. V was clipped by 1 base and J by 7 bases, with 8 bases between them. DNA for the CDR3: TGTGCCAGCAGCTTAGAGATGCTGAATGAGCAGTTCTTC. Translation: CASSLEMLNEQFF.